The 5 T cell receptor beta chains in this list originate from one sample, sequenced in a study of cytomegalovirus exposure and HLA in healthy donors. PCR involved 60 Vbeta and 13 Jbeta primers. Sequencing was performed with immunoSEQ multiplex PCR; in TCRdb, only in-frame clones are kept and a portion is missing. The profile shows over 70,000 clones, around 70% of them singletons. Sequenced input: PBMCs. These receptors all come from a human donor in good health.

The chain joins TRBV2 to TRBJ2-5; 7 nucleotides line up with TRBD2. The DNA end is a closer match to TRBJ2-7, so the J assignment may be wrong. CDR1 SNHLY and CDR2 FYNNEI come from the germline V gene. There are 17 residues in the CDR3. Here the CDR3 DNA reads TGTGCCAGCAGTCACCTGGATGCGGGAGCCGTGAGCTACGAGCAGTACTTC. Amino acid sequence: CASSHLDAGAVSYEQYF.

The chain carries TRBV6-5 and TRBJ1-2, with 7 bases identical to TRBD1. V lost 2 bases and J lost 3; bases outside the gene matches: 9. The CDR3 has 16 amino acids. Germline CDR1 is MNHEY and CDR2 is SVGAGI. In nucleotides, the CDR3 is TGTGCCAGCAGTTACGCGAATACAGGGGCTGACTATGGCTACACCTTC. Protein: CASSYANTGADYGYTF.

The chain is built from TRBV10-3 and TRBJ2-1, with 9 nucleotides matching TRBD2. The V gene end was trimmed by 5 bases and the J gene end by 4 bases; junction bases not matched to a gene: 12. The CDR3 is made up of 17 amino acids. Germline CDR1 is ENHRY and CDR2 is SYGVKD. The DNA for the CDR3 is TGTGCCATCAGTCCGATGAGACTAGCGGACGCGTACAATGAGCAGTTCTTC. Its protein product is CAISPMRLADAYNEQFF.

The chain combines TRBV18 with TRBJ1-5, with D possibly matching TRBD1 (5 bases). This CDR3 region has 16 residues. The germline V gene has CDR1 KGHSH and CDR2 LQKENI. V was pared by 5 bases and J by 0 bases, with 14 bases between. The chain's CDR3 is CASSTSTGNSNQPQHF. In DNA form, the CDR3 reads TGTGCCAGCTCAACTTCTACAGGTAATAGCAATCAGCCCCAGCATTTT.

This clone has only one observation. Here the CDR3 DNA reads TGTGCCTGGCAGAAATCTGGAAACACCATATATTTT. Protein product: CAWQKSGNTIYF. V usage is TRBV30 and J usage is TRBJ1-3; the D is unclear. Germline V gene lookup returns CDR1 GTSNPN and CDR2 SVGIG (reference sequence). The CDR3 is 12 residues long. V was clipped by 5 bases and J by 1 base, with 6 bases between them.